This entry describes one T cell receptor beta chain. Its cognate antigen has yet to be identified. Base qualities are not at hand, and no much larger clone is one base apart. The data were taken from a study of cytomegalovirus exposure and HLA in healthy donors (dated by TCRdb to about 2017). In terms of the full investigation: In an earlier analysis of fewer than 750 of the donors, under 300 Gb of sequence data and 117 million unique TCR beta sequences from 150 million to 200 million T cells were reported. An early release covering roughly 600 HLA-typed donors comprised about 290 gigabases of sequencing data and roughly 86 million unique TCR sequences. Of the 300 to 400 genotyped donors, about 80% fell in the genetic ancestry cluster associated with self-reported Caucasian donors. The study aimed to test whether signatures of past pathogen exposure could be identified by cataloging public T cell receptors. The T cell repertoires of 666 subjects were profiled by immunosequencing and related to cytomegalovirus serostatus. Besides the first cohort of roughly 640 subjects, a separate validation cohort made up of some 110 different subjects was used. To predict cytomegalovirus infection status, the study combined high-throughput TCR immunosequencing, statistical association of individual TCRs with disease status, and machine learning. To study patterns of TCR occurrence, a later analysis re-analyzed previously published TCR beta repertoires from more than 550 donors and added high-resolution HLA genotyping. Rather than using new phenotypic data, the later analysis identified candidate immune exposures from TCR beta sequences and from how often those sequences occurred across donors. An earlier analysis of around 580 of the donors used high-throughput TCR beta sequencing to judge whether each TCR beta V gene segment behaved as functional or pseudogenic. Alongside the repertoire data, information on donor age, sex, ethnicity and CMV serostatus was compiled. A later genetic analysis took genome-wide SNP genotypes for about three fifths of the roughly 670 donors and used that subset as a discovery cohort. All discovery cohort repertoires had been generated on a single sequencing platform. HLA typing included class I and class II loci at four-digit resolution. Typing coverage varied by locus: roughly 629-640 donors for A, B, C, DRB1 and DQB1; around 560 for DQA1; more than 600 for DPA1; 450 to 480 for DPB1. Four or five DR-DQ haplotypes were handled as single units for association and clustering because linkage in the cohort was strong. Across about 380 genotyped donors of the cohort, an average of approximately 220,000 unique TCR beta nucleotide sequences per donor were sequenced, and roughly a sixth of those sequences were non-productive.

Results and caveats for the whole study, not just this receptor: Broadly in line with IMGT annotations, most TCR beta V segments showed up in productive rearrangements about 87% or about 30% of the time in an earlier analysis of several hundred of the donors. A later analysis associated approximately 17,000 TCR beta sequences with specific HLA alleles at a false discovery rate of 0.05. According to a later analysis, parvovirus B19, influenza, CMV and Epstein-Barr virus appeared linked to several top co-occurrence clusters. Sequencing depth was assumed to be roughly uniform across donors in the presence/absence analyses, though that assumption may not hold. CMV serostatus was the only immune exposure information available for the cohort. The sequencing pipeline was judged likely to have produced a cluster of highly shared sequence variants as a technical artifact. In a later analysis, the rate of TCR association differed among HLA loci, with DRB1 alleles having the most associated TCRs and HLA-C alleles having the fewest. The study gave a list of about 170 TCR beta chains associated with cytomegalovirus. A further reported finding was that TCR beta sequences accurately predicted the HLA-A and HLA-B alleles for most subjects in the first cohort. The authors suggested that the approach could potentially be generalized to other disease states and immunological phenotypes. A later genetic analysis associated a missense DCLRE1C variant with V-gene and J-gene trimming of TCR beta chains, and an independent cohort replicated the association. Three of the identified cytomegalovirus-associated TCR beta chains were confirmed in vitro to be specific for cytomegalovirus antigens. A later genetic analysis reported fewer N-insertions in productive TCRs among donors in an Asian-associated ancestry cluster than the roughly 700-donor mean. Cytomegalovirus status was reported to be diagnosed by the classifier with high specificity and sensitivity in both the original and validation cohorts. A later analysis found that most CMV-associated TCR beta chains appeared HLA-restricted, with HLA associations seemingly driven largely by CMV exposure. While some public TCRs were present in many individuals, most TCR sequences turned up only very rarely across donors. Because counts were too low, approximately 15 rarely observed V segments, including chromosome 9 orphons, were excluded from the earlier analysis of roughly 580 of the donors. Compared with equally common non-associated chains, HLA-associated TCR beta chains in a later analysis were more clonally expanded and had lower generation probabilities. Because HLA typing was missing for some donors at each locus, association tests included only the typed subset. Some IMGT-functional V segments, including TRBV6-2 and TRBV6-3, could not be told apart with the 87-base-pair reads, so those segments were excluded. This cohort had only TCR beta chains sequenced, and the lack of alpha or paired-chain data limited which features could be detected. When HLA alleles, especially DR and DQ, strongly co-occurred, TCR associations were difficult to assign to individual alleles. Linkage disequilibrium might explain the correlated functional status among segregating V segments, but an unknown experimental factor could not be excluded.

The cohort comprised 670 or so healthy bone marrow donors. All cohort members were sampled while nominally healthy, although unrecorded immune exposures were likely present. The donor was CMV seronegative and was included in the group of a few hundred seronegative cohort members. Every donor gave a peripheral blood sample, and the peripheral blood mononuclear cells from that sample were used for TCR beta sequencing. Genomic DNA extraction from the blood cell samples was performed with the Qiagen DNeasy Blood Extraction Kit. CDR1 and CDR2 are read off the germline V gene (reference sequence) as MNHEY and SMNVEV. Including the terminal cysteine and phenylalanine, the CDR3 comprises 14 residues. The retained sequence is limited to the CDR3, 42 bases, with the frame set at the first base. From V the trimming removes 6 bases and from J it removes 6 bases, while the gene matches leave 5 bases of the junction unaccounted for.

Libraries were made using the immunoSEQ multiplex PCR assay. For the multiplex PCR, a mixture combining 60 forward primers for TCR Vbeta segments and 13 reverse primers for TCR Jbeta segments was used. The CDR3 region of rearranged TCR beta genes was amplified from genomic DNA with a multiplex PCR assay. On the Illumina HiSeq System, the amplified TCR beta libraries were sequenced as 87-base-pair reads. As for the original processing: In a later analysis, around 80 million unique TCR beta chains were counted across the roughly 670 repertoires, and roughly 11 million of these chains were shared by at least two donors. A nearest-neighbor algorithm error-corrected the raw reads and collapsed the reads into unique sequences, merging closely related sequences to remove PCR and sequencing errors. V, D and J gene segments were assigned by aligning CDR3 sequences to IMGT reference sequences. For a sequence to be retained, at least a six-nucleotide match to both a V gene segment and a J gene segment was required. A rearrangement was called productive if the CDR3 had no stop codons and remained in frame with V and J, and every other rearrangement was called non-productive. Following IMGT convention, CDR3 was defined as the stretch from the second conserved V-encoded cysteine to the conserved J-encoded phenylalanine. The earlier analysis of about 530 of the donors excluded any sequence lacking an unambiguous match to a single V gene segment. In an earlier analysis of a few hundred of the donors, a V segment was called functional when productive rearrangements were above 56.7%, and segregating when the standard deviation between donors exceeded 5%. A statistical classification framework was built to diagnose cytomegalovirus status from the catalog of TCR beta chain sequences. In a later analysis, V and J genes were assigned by comparing TCR nucleotide sequences against IMGT/GENE-DB human TR gene sequences. In a later analysis, CDR3 sequences and most-parsimonious VDJ recombination scenarios were assigned using the TCRdist pipeline. In a later analysis, each TCR beta chain was defined by its CDR3 amino acid sequence together with its V-gene family, and reads lacking a unique V-gene family were excluded. As a way to deal with suspected cross-contamination and a sequencing artifact, a later analysis dropped 592 nucleotide sequences that were highly shared and had low generation probability. In a later analysis, a clonal expansion index for each public chain was calculated from normalized within-repertoire ranks of inferred template counts. A later analysis computed generation probabilities with a VDJ recombination model fitted to out-of-frame rearrangements, and checked the results against IGoR. Hypergeometric tests were used in a later analysis to score TCR-TCR, TCR-HLA and TCR-CMV co-occurrence, with a repertoire-size bias correction applied to the TCR pairs. A later analysis estimated false discovery rates by permuting HLA or CMV assignments 20 times. In a later analysis, co-occurring TCRs were grouped with DBSCAN, and TCRdist sequence similarity was added when clustering was performed within HLA-allele-positive subsets. Repertoires with fewer than 30,000 or more than 120,000 public chains, plus five repertoires with anomalous nucleotide sharing, were excluded from co-occurrence clustering. TCRdb limited this immuneACCESS table to in-frame rearrangements with V and J called. A share of clones is missing; checked studies link under half to unresolved V genes, and the rest is unexplained. The DNA was the basis for D and trimming; V, J and clone size are from that table. The sample data list about 160,000 clones, and roughly 85% of these were observed just once. The ten largest clones take up 1% of the sample.

Source material: PBMCs. The TCR sequence derives from a boy younger than 10 in good health and CMV-seronegative. Here the chain combines TRBV27 and TRBJ1-6, with TRBD1 identical over 7 junction bases. This receptor has the CDR3 CASRWTGINSPLHF. The sequence in DNA is TGTGCCAGCAGATGGACAGGTATTAATTCACCCCTCCACTTT.